The 23 T cell receptor beta chains in this list originate from one sample, sequenced in a study of blood T cell repertoires in COVID-19. Repertoires were generated with immunoSEQ multiplex PCR, while TCRdb's copy carries only in-frame clones and drops some. The repertoire holds nearly 300,000 clones, with around 89% as singletons. Sequenced material: peripheral blood. These receptors were taken from a woman younger than 45 who had recovered from COVID-19.

This clone was detected once. The J gene is TRBJ1-5, the V gene TRBV10-3, with 7 bases aligning to TRBD1. The junction had 8 bases not matched to a gene; V was cut back by 1 base and J by 5 bases. There are 16 residues in the CDR3. The germline V gene has CDR1 ENHRY and CDR2 SYGVKD. Here the CDR3 DNA reads TGTGCCATCAGTGAGTTCCCCAGACAGGGCGATCAGCCCCAGCATTTT. Translation: CAISEFPRQGDQPQHF.

The genes are TRBV7-9 and TRBJ2-5; 7 positions match TRBD1. This CDR3 comprises 12 residues. In germline, CDR1 is SEHNR, CDR2 FQNEAQ (reference sequence). The trim removed 6 bases at V and 4 bases at J, leaving 2 bases unmatched. The CDR3 sequence is CASRRDRETQYF. CDR3 coding DNA: TGTGCCAGCAGACGGGACAGAGAGACCCAGTACTTC. Complete variable domain (other parts from reference TRBV7-9 and TRBJ2-5): DTGVSQNPRHKITKRGQNVTFRCDPISEHNRLYWYRQTLGQGPEFLTYFQNEAQLEKSRLLSDRFSAERPKGSFSTLEIQRTEQGDSAMYLCASRRDRETQYFGPGTRLLVL.

The rearrangement links TRBV7-2 to TRBJ1-4; maybe TRBD1 (5 bases). CDR3 length: 14 amino acids. Germline-derived CDR1 and CDR2 are SGHTA and FQGNSA. V was shortened by 2 bases and J by 7 bases, with 11 bases between the two germline ends. CDR3 DNA sequence: TGTGCCAGCAGCTTACGGAGGGGAGCTGAAAAACTGTTTTTT. This sequence encodes CASSLRRGAEKLFF.

The chain has TRBV29-1 and TRBJ2-5; D is perhaps TRBD1 (5 bases). This CDR3 is built from 13 residues. CDR1 is SQVTM, CDR2 ANQGSEA, per germline. With 3 bases removed from V and 4 bases from J, the gap between germline ends came to 12 bases. CDR3: CSVETDTPETQYF. CDR3 coding DNA: TGCAGCGTTGAGACAGACACTCCAGAGACCCAGTACTTC.

The chain uses TRBV6-5 and TRBJ2-3; D remains ambiguous. Trimming removed 5 bases from V and 2 bases from J, with 11 bases in between. CDR1 and CDR2 (germline): MNHEY, SVGAGI. This CDR3 region has 14 residues. The CDR3 DNA reads TGTGCCAGCAGTCCTATCTATTTCACAGATACGCAGTATTTT. This encodes CASSPIYFTDTQYF.

This chain uses TRBV2 with TRBJ2-3, with 11 bases that match TRBD2. Losses at the gene ends were 5 bases for V and 1 base for J; bases not matched to a gene: 2. Germline V gives CDR1 SNHLY, CDR2 FYNNEI. The CDR3 loop spans 15 amino acids. The chain's CDR3 is CASSIAGGGTDTQYF. The CDR3 region has the DNA TGTGCCAGCAGTATAGCGGGGGGGGGCACAGATACGCAGTATTTT. The entire variable domain, with the rest obtained from reference TRBV2 and TRBJ2-3, is as follows: EPEVTQTPSHQVTQMGQEVILRCVPISNHLYFYWYRQILGQKVEFLVSFYNNEISEKSEIFDDQFSVERPDGSNFTLKIRSTKLEDSAMYFCASSIAGGGTDTQYFGPGTRLTVL.

The V call is TRBV30, the J call TRBJ1-1, with D possibly matching TRBD1 (5 bases). The germline V and J ends were trimmed by 2 bases and 6 bases, with 16 bases remaining between them. Germline CDR1 is GTSNPN and CDR2 is SVGIG (reference sequence). This CDR3 spans 14 amino acids. The CDR3 DNA follows: TGTGCCTGGAGTCGGTCAGGGATGGTCGCTGAAGCTTTCTTT. Translating it yields CAWSRSGMVAEAFF.

The chain couples TRBV7-2 to TRBJ2-7; 8 bases agree with TRBD1. This CDR3 spans 15 amino acids. Germline V lookup: CDR1 SGHTA, CDR2 FQGNSA. V lost 0 bases, J lost 2 bases, and 3 bases stayed unmatched. CDR3 loop: CASSLATGGPYEQYF. The DNA of the CDR3 is TGTGCCAGCAGCTTAGCAACAGGGGGTCCCTACGAGCAGTACTTC.

The J gene is TRBJ1-1, the V gene TRBV2, with D unresolved. From germline, CDR1 is SNHLY and CDR2 FYNNEI. The germline V and J ends were trimmed by 2 bases and 3 bases, with 19 bases remaining between them. CDR3 length: 17 amino acids. The CDR3 nucleotides are TGTGCCAGCAGTGAAAAGATTCTCGACACCCTTGACACTGAAGCTTTCTTT. As protein: CASSEKILDTLDTEAFF. Supplemented by reference TRBV2 and TRBJ1-1, the full variable domain reads EPEVTQTPSHQVTQMGQEVILRCVPISNHLYFYWYRQILGQKVEFLVSFYNNEISEKSEIFDDQFSVERPDGSNFTLKIRSTKLEDSAMYFCASSEKILDTLDTEAFFGQGTRLTVV.

The rearrangement uses TRBV5-4 and TRBJ2-7; D gene unclear. Germline V lookup: CDR1 SGHNT, CDR2 YYREEE (reference sequence). Trimming shortened V by 0 bases and J by 1 base, and 8 bases separated the two germline ends. This CDR3 has 14 residues. This CDR3 reads CASSLDQNSYEQYF. The CDR3 nucleotides are TGTGCCAGCAGCTTGGACCAGAATTCCTACGAGCAGTACTTC.

The chain recombines TRBV4-3 with TRBJ2-1, with 14 positions matching TRBD2. Germline lookup yields CDR1 LGHNA and CDR2 YSLEER. The length of the CDR3 is 18 residues. The J segment lost 3 bases and the V segment lost 3 bases, leaving 7 bases of the junction unmatched. CDR3 DNA: TGCGCCAGCAGCCAGGAGGGACTAGCGGGGGCTTACTACAATGAGCAGTTCTTC. This encodes CASSQEGLAGAYYNEQFF.

V usage is TRBV27 and J usage is TRBJ2-7, with 9 bases that match TRBD1. J lost 1 base, V lost 5 bases, and 9 bases had no gene match. This CDR3 has 16 amino acids. Germline CDR1 MNHEY, CDR2 SMNVEV (reference sequence). The CDR3 DNA sequence: TGTGCCAGCAGTACCAAACAGGGGGCGCCTTCCTACGAGCAGTACTTC. Translated: CASSTKQGAPSYEQYF.

The rearrangement uses TRBV5-1 and TRBJ2-7, with 10 bases lining up with TRBD2. CDR1 and CDR2 from the germline V gene are SGHRS and YFSETQ. Trimming removed 4 bases from V and 4 bases from J; junction bases left unmatched: 8. The CDR3 sequence is 15 residues long. The CDR3 DNA sequence: TGCGCCAGCAGCCTTAGCGGGGGGAGTTTATACGAGCAGTACTTC. Protein product: CASSLSGGSLYEQYF.

The gene calls are TRBV5-6 and TRBJ2-3; maybe TRBD2 (5 bases). Germline assignment: CDR1 SGHDT and CDR2 YYEEEE. The CDR3 is 13 amino acids. With 6 bases removed from V and 2 bases from J, the gap between germline ends came to 10 bases. In DNA form, the CDR3 reads TGTGCCAGCACGGCGGGCCTCACAGATACGCAGTATTTT. This gives the protein CASTAGLTDTQYF.

The chain carries TRBV18 and TRBJ2-5; TRBD1 matches 8 bases. V dropped 5 bases and J dropped 4; count of bases not matched to a gene: 3. Germline CDR1 is KGHSH and CDR2 is LQKENI. The CDR3 is made up of 13 amino acids. CDR3 in DNA: TGTGCCAGCTCATCCGGACAGGGAGAGACCCAGTACTTC. It codes for CASSSGQGETQYF.

This clone turned up a few times. CDR3 sequence (DNA): TGTGCCAGCAGTCCCGGTCCCTATGGCTACACCTTC. Translation: CASSPGPYGYTF. The chain employs TRBV7-9 and TRBJ1-2, with unresolved D. Germline lookup yields CDR1 SEHNR and CDR2 FQNEAQ (reference sequence). Deletions cut 6 bases from V and 4 bases from J, with 9 bases between. The length of the CDR3 is 12 residues.

This clone was recorded only once. The chain links TRBV9 to TRBJ2-5, with no clear D. This CDR3 spans 14 amino acids. Looked up from germline, CDR1 is SGDLS and CDR2 is YYNGEE. Trimming left V 1 base short and J 2 bases short, with 9 bases between. The chain's CDR3 is CASSVHSQQETQYF. Written as DNA, the CDR3 is TGTGCCAGCAGCGTACACAGCCAACAAGAGACCCAGTACTTC.

The chain is built from TRBV9 and TRBJ2-3, with 8 bases identical to TRBD2. Losses at the gene ends were 1 base for V and 4 bases for J; bases not matched to a gene: 8. The germline gives CDR1 SGDLS, CDR2 YYNGEE. The CDR3 is 16 residues long. The CDR3 DNA reads TGTGCCAGCAGCGTACGTCTAGCGGGTGAGGCAGATACGCAGTATTTT. Protein: CASSVRLAGEADTQYF.

Many counts were recorded for this clone. This chain uses TRBV5-6 with TRBJ2-2; D perhaps matches TRBD2 (5 bases). CDR1 and CDR2 (germline): SGHDT, YYEEEE. This CDR3 comprises 15 residues. Trimming cost V 0 bases and J 0 bases, with 6 bases left between them. Here the CDR3 DNA reads TGTGCCAGCAGCTTGGGACTAACGAACACCGGGGAGCTGTTTTTT. As protein: CASSLGLTNTGELFF. The full variable domain, rest sourced from reference TRBV5-6 and TRBJ2-2, is DAGVTQSPTHLIKTRGQQVTLRCSPKSGHDTVSWYQQALGQGPQFIFQYYEEEERQRGNFPDRFSGHQFPNYSSELNVNALLLGDSALYLCASSLGLTNTGELFFGEGSRLTVL.

The CDR3 coding sequence is TGTGCCAGCTCACCACAGGTTTGGGGGACAACTGAAGCTTTCTTT. Protein product: CASSPQVWGTTEAFF. J is TRBJ1-1 and V is TRBV18, with TRBD1 as a possible D gene (6 bases). Trimming cost V 1 base and J 5 bases, with 14 bases left between them. The CDR3 consists of 15 residues. Germline V gene sequence: CDR1 KGHSH, CDR2 LQKENI.

This clone was counted a single time. The CDR3 DNA follows: TGCAGTGCTAGTCTTCTAGCGGGGGCGTACAATGAGCAGTTCTTC. Encoded protein: CSASLLAGAYNEQFF. The chain uses TRBV20-1 and TRBJ2-1, with TRBD2 identical over 10 bases. With V trimmed by 3 bases and J by 4 bases, 6 bases remained unmatched. Per germline, CDR1 DFQATT and CDR2 SNEGSKA (reference sequence). The CDR3 is 15 amino acids.

This clone has a single count. This chain links TRBV6-5 with TRBJ2-7; 9 bases fit TRBD1. CDR1 and CDR2 (germline): MNHEY, SVGAGI. V gave up 2 bases and J gave up 3 bases; unmatched junction bases: 2. This CDR3 has 14 residues. The CDR3 reads CASSYKTGGYEQYF. The CDR3, as DNA: TGTGCCAGCAGTTACAAGACAGGGGGCTACGAGCAGTACTTC.

In DNA form, the CDR3 reads TGTGCCTGGAGAGGTCCTCAGGGGGGAGCGAATCAGCCCCAGCATTTT. As protein: CAWRGPQGGANQPQHF. V gene TRBV30 combines with J gene TRBJ1-5, with 7 bases fitting TRBD1. The trim removed 3 bases at V and 4 bases at J, leaving 12 bases unmatched. Per the germline V gene, CDR1 is GTSNPN and CDR2 is SVGIG (reference sequence). CDR3 length equals 16 residues.